This T cell receptor beta chain was obtained from a study of T cell repertoires in cytomegalovirus infection. TCRdb processed the reads anew with MiXCR; each CDR3 protein has one entry. This table has 340,000 or so distinct CDR3 sequences, around a quarter appearing once. For this clonotype: The antigen is undetermined.

Trimming removed 3 bases from V and 7 bases from J; junction bases left unmatched: 4. The V gene's germline CDR1 is DFQATT and CDR2 SNEGSKA (reference sequence). CDR3 length: 13 amino acids. This receptor was taken from a human donor in good health (CMV status not recorded). Some clones in this sample may be carry-over from other donors' samples. The gene calls are TRBV20-1 and TRBJ2-5; 11 bases are a match to TRBD2. The input for sequencing was cultured PBMCs, taken from culture after CMV antigen stimulation. The chain's CDR3 is CSARTSGAGTQYF. CDR3 bases: TGCAGTGCTAGGACTAGCGGGGCAGGGACCCAGTACTTC.